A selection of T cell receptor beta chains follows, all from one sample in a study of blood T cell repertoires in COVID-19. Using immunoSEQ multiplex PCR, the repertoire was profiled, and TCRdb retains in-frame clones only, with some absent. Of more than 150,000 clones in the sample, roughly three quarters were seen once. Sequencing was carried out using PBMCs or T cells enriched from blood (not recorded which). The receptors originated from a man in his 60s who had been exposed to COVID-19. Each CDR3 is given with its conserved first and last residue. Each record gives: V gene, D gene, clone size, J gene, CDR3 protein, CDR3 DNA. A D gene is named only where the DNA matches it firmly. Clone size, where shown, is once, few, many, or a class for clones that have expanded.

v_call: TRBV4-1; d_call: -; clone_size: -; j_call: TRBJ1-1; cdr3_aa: CASSPTEGNTEAFF; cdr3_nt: TGCGCCAGCAGCCCGACGGAGGGGAACACTGAAGCTTTCTTT
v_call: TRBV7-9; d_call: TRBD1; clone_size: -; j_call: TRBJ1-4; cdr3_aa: CASSLQGALLFF; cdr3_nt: TGTGCCAGCAGCTTACAGGGGGCCCTCCTGTTTTTT
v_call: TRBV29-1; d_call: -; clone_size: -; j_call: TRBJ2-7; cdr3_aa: CSCWGGGEQYF; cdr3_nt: TGCAGCTGTTGGGGTGGAGGCGAGCAGTACTTC
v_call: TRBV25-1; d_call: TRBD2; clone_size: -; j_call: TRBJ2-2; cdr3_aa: CASRASGRNTGELFF; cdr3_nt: TGTGCCAGCAGGGCTAGCGGGAGGAACACCGGGGAGCTGTTTTTT
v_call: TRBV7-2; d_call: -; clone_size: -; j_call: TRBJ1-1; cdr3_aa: CASSLNPGGSTEAFF; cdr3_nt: TGTGCCAGCAGCTTGAACCCGGGGGGGAGCACTGAAGCTTTCTTT
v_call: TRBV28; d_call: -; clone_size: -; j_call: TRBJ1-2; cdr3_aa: CASSLQGSYGYTF; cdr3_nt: TGTGCCAGCAGCCTACAGGGCAGCTATGGCTACACCTTC
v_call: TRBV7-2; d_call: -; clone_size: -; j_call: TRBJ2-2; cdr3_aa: CASSPAVGADTGELFF; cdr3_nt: TGTGCCAGCAGCCCCGCGGTAGGGGCGGACACCGGGGAGCTGTTTTTT
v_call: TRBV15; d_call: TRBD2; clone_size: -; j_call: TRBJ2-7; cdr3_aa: CATSRDSGRYEQYF; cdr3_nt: TGTGCCACCAGCAGAGATTCCGGGAGGTACGAGCAGTACTTC
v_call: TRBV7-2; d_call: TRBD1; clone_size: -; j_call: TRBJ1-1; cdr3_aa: CASSFSTGFTDTEAFF; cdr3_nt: TGTGCCAGCAGCTTCTCGACAGGGTTCACGGACACTGAAGCTTTCTTT
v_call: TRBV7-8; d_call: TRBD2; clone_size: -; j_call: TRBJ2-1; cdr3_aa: CASSSLGGADEQFF; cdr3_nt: TGTGCCAGCAGCTCGCTCGGGGGGGCTGATGAGCAGTTCTTC
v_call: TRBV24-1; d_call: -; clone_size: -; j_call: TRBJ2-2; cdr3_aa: CATSDLQGNTGELFF; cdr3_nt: TGTGCCACCAGTGATCTCCAGGGGAACACCGGGGAGCTGTTTTTT
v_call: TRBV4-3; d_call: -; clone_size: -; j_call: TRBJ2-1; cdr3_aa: CASSQDISGISSYNEQFF; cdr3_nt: TGCGCCAGCAGCCAAGATATTTCGGGTATAAGCTCCTACAATGAGCAGTTCTTC
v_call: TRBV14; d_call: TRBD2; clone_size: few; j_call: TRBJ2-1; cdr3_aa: CASSPLAGDSYNEQFF; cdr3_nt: TGTGCCAGCAGCCCTCTAGCGGGAGACTCCTACAATGAGCAGTTCTTC